The subject of this entry is one T cell receptor beta chain. This CDR3 has 18 amino acids. The V gene end was trimmed by 2 bases and the J gene end by 7 bases; junction bases not matched to a gene: 14. CDR1 and CDR2 (germline): SGDLS, YYNGEE. The record originates from a study of T cell changes during pregnancy in multiple sclerosis. The assay was immunoSEQ multiplex PCR, and TCRdb's table has in-frame clones only and misses some. The sample consists of around 110,000 clones, about nine tenths of them appearing once. The TCR was taken from a female donor with multiple sclerosis, enrolled in a pregnancy study. The rearrangement links TRBV9 to TRBJ2-1, with 11 bases lining up with TRBD2. Here the sequenced sample was peripheral blood, taken after pregnancy. The DNA of the CDR3 is TGTGCCAGCAGCGTCGGCCTAGCGGGGGGCCGATACCAGAATGAGCAGTTCTTC. Translated: CASSVGLAGGRYQNEQFF. The variable domain in full, with the rest retrieved from reference TRBV9 and TRBJ2-1, is DSGVTQTPKHLITATGQRVTLRCSPRSGDLSVYWYQQSLDQGLQFLIQYYNGEERAKGNILERFSAQQFPDLHSELNLSSLELGDSALYFCASSVGLAGGRYQNEQFFGPGTRLTVL.